The clone carrying this T cell receptor (beta chain) appeared a few times. Unique molecular identifiers tagged the TCRbeta library. Using its own MiXCR run on the PCR reads, TCRdb lists one record per CDR3 protein. The profile shows around 800,000 distinct CDR3 sequences, about 16% of them singletons. Germline-derived CDR1 and CDR2 are SGHAT and FQNNGV. This CDR3 comprises 15 residues. The V end was cut by 0 bases, the J end by 6 bases, with 15 bases between. This sample was taken from a study of T-cell reconstitution after alpha-beta-depleted transplantation in children. The chain recombines TRBV11-2 with TRBJ2-7; no definite D call. Material: PBMCs, mostly from graft donor cells, obtained 360 days after TCRalphabeta/CD19-depleted stem cell transplant. The sequence derives from a male patient younger than 18 who had a stem cell transplant for acute lymphoblastic leukemia, so the T cells may come from the graft donor. The chain's CDR3 is CASSLESADWAEQYF. The DNA of the CDR3 is TGTGCCAGCAGCTTAGAGAGCGCCGATTGGGCCGAGCAGTACTTC.